Given below is one T cell receptor (beta chain) in context. This record comes from a study of T cells after somatic rescue of genetic block. Using immunoSEQ multiplex PCR, the repertoire was profiled, and TCRdb retains in-frame clones only, with some absent. The table includes some 74,000 clones, roughly 90% detected once. From germline, CDR1 is LNHDA and CDR2 SQIVND (reference sequence). Deletions cut 5 bases from V and 0 bases from J, with 16 bases between. The CDR3 is made up of 16 amino acids. The chain has TRBV19 and TRBJ1-1, with D possibly being TRBD1 (5 bases). The source of this sequence is a young man. The sequenced sample was peripheral blood mononuclear cells (PBMCs). The CDR3 DNA reads as TGTGCCAGTAGTGAGGGGAGGGGACGGCTGAACACTGAAGCTTTCTTT. Its translation is CASSEGRGRLNTEAFF. The entire variable domain, with the rest obtained from reference TRBV19 and TRBJ1-1, is as follows: DGGITQSPKYLFRKEGQNVTLSCEQNLNHDAMYWYRQDPGQGLRLIYYSQIVNDFQKGDIAEGYSVSREKKESFPLTVTSAQKNPTAFYLCASSEGRGRLNTEAFFGQGTRLTVV.